This TCR beta chain originates from a study of blood T cell repertoires in COVID-19. Study-wide background: PBMCs, B-cell-depleted T cells, or T cells were the source of the cDNA or gDNA that made up the material.

In the authors' workflow: Reference gene primer amplification gave nucleated cell count estimates. Assay used: immunoSEQ multiplex PCR; TCRdb lists only in-frame clones, some missing. V, J and clone size derive from that table, while D and trimming were established from the DNA sequence. Counted here are approximately 170,000 clones, 88% occurring once; the ten biggest clones make up around 2.1%. The sequencing input was peripheral blood. This TCR was sampled from a man over 45 who had recovered from COVID-19.

The CDR3: CASSVTGETQYF. In nucleotides, the CDR3 is TGTGCCAGTAGTGTAACAGGGGAGACCCAGTACTTC. The chain joins TRBV19 to TRBJ2-5; D perhaps matches TRBD1 (6 bases). The germline V gene has CDR1 LNHDA and CDR2 SQIVND (reference sequence). V lost 5 bases, J lost 5 bases, and 9 bases lay in between. The length of the CDR3 is 12 residues.